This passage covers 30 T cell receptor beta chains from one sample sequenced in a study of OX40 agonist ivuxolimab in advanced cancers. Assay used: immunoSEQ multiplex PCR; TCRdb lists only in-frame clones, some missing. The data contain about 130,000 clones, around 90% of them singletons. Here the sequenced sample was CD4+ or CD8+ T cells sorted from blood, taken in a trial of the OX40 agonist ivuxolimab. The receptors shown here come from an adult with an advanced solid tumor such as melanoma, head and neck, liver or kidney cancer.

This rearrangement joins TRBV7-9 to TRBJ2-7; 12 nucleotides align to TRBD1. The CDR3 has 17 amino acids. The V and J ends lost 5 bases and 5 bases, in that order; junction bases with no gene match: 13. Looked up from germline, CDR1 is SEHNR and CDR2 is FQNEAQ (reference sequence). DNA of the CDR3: TGTGCCAGCAGCCAACCGACAGCGGGACAGGGGGCTCACGAGCAGTACTTC. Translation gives CASSQPTAGQGAHEQYF.

The CDR3 DNA is TGCAGCGTTGAACTAGCGGGGTTTCGATCGGCCCAGTACTTC. This sequence encodes CSVELAGFRSAQYF. The J gene is TRBJ2-5, the V gene TRBV29-1; 9 bases match TRBD2. The CDR3 totals 14 residues. V shed 2 bases and J 9 bases; nucleotides not matched to a gene: 10. Per germline, CDR1 SQVTM and CDR2 ANQGSEA.

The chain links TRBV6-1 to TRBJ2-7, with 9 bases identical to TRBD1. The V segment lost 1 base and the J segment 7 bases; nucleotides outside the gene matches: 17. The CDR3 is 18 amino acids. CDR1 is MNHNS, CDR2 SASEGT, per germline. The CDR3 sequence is CASSEGASGTGKSGEQYF. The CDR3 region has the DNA TGTGCCAGCAGTGAAGGGGCCTCCGGGACAGGGAAGTCGGGGGAGCAGTACTTC.

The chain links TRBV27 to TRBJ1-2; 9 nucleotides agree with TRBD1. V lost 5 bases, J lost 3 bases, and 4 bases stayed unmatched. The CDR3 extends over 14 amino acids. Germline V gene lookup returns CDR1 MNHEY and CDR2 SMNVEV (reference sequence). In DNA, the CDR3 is TGTGCCAGCAGTACCCGGGACAGGGACTATGGCTACACCTTC. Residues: CASSTRDRDYGYTF.

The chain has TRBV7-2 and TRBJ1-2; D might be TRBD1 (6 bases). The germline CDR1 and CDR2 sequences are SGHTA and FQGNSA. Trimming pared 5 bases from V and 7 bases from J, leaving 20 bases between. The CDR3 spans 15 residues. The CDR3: CASSVLDAGVGGYTF. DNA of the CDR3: TGTGCCAGCAGCGTCCTAGACGCAGGGGTTGGTGGCTACACCTTC.

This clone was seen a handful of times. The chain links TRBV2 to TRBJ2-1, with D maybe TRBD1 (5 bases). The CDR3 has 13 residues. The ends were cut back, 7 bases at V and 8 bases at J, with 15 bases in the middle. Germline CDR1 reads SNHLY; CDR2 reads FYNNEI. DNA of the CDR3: TGTGCCAGCATAACAGGAGCCTGGGATGAGCAGTTCTTC. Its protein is CASITGAWDEQFF.

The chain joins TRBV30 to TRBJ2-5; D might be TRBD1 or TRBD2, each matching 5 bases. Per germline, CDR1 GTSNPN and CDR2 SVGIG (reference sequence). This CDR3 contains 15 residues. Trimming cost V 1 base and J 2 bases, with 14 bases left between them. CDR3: CAWSDDRGEQETQYF. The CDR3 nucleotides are TGTGCCTGGAGTGATGACAGAGGGGAGCAAGAGACCCAGTACTTC. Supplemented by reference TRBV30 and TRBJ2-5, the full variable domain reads SQTIHQWPATLVQPVGSPLSLECTVEGTSNPNLYWYRQAAGRGLQLLFYSVGIGQISSEVPQNLSASRPQDRQFILSSKKLLLSDSGFYLCAWSDDRGEQETQYFGPGTRLLVL.

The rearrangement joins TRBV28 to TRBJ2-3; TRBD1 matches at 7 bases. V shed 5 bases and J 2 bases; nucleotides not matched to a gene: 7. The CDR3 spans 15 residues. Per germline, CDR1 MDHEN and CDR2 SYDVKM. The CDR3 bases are TGTGCCAGCAGTCGACAGGGTCGTTACACAGATACGCAGTATTTT. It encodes CASSRQGRYTDTQYF.

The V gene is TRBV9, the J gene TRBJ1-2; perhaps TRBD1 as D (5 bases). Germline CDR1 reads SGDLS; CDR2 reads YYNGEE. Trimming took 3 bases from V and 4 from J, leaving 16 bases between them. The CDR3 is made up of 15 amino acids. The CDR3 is CASSAYRGDGYGYTF. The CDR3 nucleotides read TGTGCCAGCAGCGCCTACCGGGGGGACGGCTATGGCTACACCTTC.

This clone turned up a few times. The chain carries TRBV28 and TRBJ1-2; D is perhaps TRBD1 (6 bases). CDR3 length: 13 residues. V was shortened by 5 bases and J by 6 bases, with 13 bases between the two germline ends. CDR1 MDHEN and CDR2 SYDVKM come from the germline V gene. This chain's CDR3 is CASSPPRGHGYTF. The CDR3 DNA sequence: TGTGCCAGCAGTCCTCCCAGGGGCCATGGCTACACCTTC.

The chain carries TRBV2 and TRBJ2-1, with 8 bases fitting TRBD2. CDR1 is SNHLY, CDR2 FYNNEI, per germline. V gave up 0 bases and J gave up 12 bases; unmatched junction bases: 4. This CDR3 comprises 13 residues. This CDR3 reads CASSEAAGGVQFF. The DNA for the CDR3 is TGTGCCAGCAGTGAAGCGGCGGGAGGTGTGCAGTTCTTC.

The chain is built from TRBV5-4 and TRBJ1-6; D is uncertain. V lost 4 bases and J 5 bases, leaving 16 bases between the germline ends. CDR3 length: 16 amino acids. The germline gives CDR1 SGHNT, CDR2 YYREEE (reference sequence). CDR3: CASSQASGRHNSPLHF. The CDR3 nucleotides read TGTGCCAGCAGCCAGGCGTCAGGCAGGCATAATTCACCCCTCCACTTT.

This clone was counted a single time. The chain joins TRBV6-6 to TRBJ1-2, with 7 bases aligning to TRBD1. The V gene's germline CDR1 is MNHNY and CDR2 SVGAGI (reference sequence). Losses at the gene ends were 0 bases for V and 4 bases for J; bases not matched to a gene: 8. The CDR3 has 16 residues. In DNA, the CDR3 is TGTGCCAGCAGTTACTCCTTAGACAGGGACATCTATGGCTACACCTTC. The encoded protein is CASSYSLDRDIYGYTF.

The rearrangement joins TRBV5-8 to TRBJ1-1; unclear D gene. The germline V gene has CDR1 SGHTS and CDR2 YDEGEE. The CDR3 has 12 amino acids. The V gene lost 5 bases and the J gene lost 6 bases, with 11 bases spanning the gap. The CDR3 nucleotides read TGTGCCAGCAGTCAGCCACAGCCTGAAGCTTTCTTT. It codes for CASSQPQPEAFF. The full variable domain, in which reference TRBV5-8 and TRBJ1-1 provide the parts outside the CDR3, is EAGVTQSPTHLIKTRGQQATLRCSPISGHTSVYWYQQALGLGLQFLLWYDEGEERNRGNFPPRFSGRQFPNYSSELNVNALELEDSALYLCASSQPQPEAFFGQGTRLTVV.

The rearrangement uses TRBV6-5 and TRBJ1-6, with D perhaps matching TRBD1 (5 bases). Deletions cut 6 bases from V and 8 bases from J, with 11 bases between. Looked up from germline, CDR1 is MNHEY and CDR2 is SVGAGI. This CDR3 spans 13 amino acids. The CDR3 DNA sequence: TGTGCCAGCAGCCGCACGGGGGATTCACCCCTCCACTTT. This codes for CASSRTGDSPLHF.

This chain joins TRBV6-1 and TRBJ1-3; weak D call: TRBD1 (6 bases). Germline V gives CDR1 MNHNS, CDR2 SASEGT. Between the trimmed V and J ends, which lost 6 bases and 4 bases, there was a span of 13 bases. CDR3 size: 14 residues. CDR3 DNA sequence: TGTGCCAGCAGGAGACAGGAGATAGGAAACACCATATATTTT. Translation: CASRRQEIGNTIYF.

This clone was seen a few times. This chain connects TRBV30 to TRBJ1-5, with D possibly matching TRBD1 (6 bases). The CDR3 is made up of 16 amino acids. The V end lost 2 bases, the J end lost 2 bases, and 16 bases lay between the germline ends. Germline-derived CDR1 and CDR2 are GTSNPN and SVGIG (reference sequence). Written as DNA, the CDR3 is TGTGCCTGGAGTTTCTCGGACAGTTCGGGCAATCAGCCCCAGCATTTT. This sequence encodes CAWSFSDSSGNQPQHF.

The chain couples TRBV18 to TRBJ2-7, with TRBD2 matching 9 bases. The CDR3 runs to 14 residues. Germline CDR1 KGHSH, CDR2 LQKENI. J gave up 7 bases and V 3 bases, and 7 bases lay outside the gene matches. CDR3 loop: CASSPGGRASEQYF. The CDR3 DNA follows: TGTGCCAGCTCACCGGGCGGGAGGGCTAGTGAGCAGTACTTC.

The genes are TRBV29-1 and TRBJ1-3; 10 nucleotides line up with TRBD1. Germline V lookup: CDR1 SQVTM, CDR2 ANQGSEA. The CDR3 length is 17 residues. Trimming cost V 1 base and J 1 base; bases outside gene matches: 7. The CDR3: CSVEVFPGQGSGNTIYF. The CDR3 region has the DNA TGCAGCGTTGAAGTCTTTCCGGGACAGGGGTCTGGAAACACCATATATTTT.

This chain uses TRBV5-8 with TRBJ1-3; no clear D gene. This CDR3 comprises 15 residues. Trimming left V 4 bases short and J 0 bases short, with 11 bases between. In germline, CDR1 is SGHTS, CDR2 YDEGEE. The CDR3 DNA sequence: TGTGCCAGCAGCCCGAGGGTATACTCTGGAAACACCATATATTTT. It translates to CASSPRVYSGNTIYF.

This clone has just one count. The CDR3 nucleotides read TGTGCCACCAGCAGGAACAGGGCAGATACGCAGTATTTT. This encodes CATSRNRADTQYF. V usage is TRBV15 and J usage is TRBJ2-3; D possibly corresponds to TRBD1 (6 bases). CDR3 size: 13 residues. Germline loops: CDR1 LNHNV, CDR2 YYDKDF (reference sequence). Between the trimmed V and J ends, which lost 3 bases and 4 bases, there was a span of 8 bases.

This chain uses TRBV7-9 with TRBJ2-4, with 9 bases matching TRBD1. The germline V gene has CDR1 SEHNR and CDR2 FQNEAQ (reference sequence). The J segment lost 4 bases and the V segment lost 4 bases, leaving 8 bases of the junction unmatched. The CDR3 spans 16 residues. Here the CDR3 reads CASSSHGQGLKNIQYF. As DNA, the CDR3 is TGTGCCAGCAGCTCCCATGGACAGGGGCTTAAAAACATTCAGTACTTC.

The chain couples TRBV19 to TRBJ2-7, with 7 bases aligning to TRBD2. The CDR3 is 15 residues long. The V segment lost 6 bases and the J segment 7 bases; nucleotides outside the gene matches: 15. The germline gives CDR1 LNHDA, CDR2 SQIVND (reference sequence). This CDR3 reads CASRAGPYTPGEQYF. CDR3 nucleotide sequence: TGTGCCAGTAGAGCGGGACCCTATACGCCGGGAGAGCAGTACTTC.

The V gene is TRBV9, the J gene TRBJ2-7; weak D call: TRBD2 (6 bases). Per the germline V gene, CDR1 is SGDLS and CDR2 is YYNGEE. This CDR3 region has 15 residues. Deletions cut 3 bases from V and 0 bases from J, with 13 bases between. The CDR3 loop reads CASSARDFDSYEQYF. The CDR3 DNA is TGTGCCAGCAGCGCCCGGGACTTTGACTCCTACGAGCAGTACTTC.

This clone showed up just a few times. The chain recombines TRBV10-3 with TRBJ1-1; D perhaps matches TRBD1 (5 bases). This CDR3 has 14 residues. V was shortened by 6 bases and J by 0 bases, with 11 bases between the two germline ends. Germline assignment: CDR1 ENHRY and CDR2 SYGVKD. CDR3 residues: CAIRGDYLNTEAFF. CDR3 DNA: TGTGCCATCAGGGGGGACTATTTGAACACTGAAGCTTTCTTT.

DNA for the CDR3: TGTGCCAGCAGTCGGACAGGCCTCTATGGCTACACCTTC. This gives the protein CASSRTGLYGYTF. The gene calls are TRBV28 and TRBJ1-2, with 7 bases aligning to TRBD1. V dropped 5 bases and J dropped 4; count of bases not matched to a gene: 4. The CDR3 has 13 residues. Germline lookup yields CDR1 MDHEN and CDR2 SYDVKM.

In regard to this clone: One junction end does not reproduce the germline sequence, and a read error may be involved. The CDR3 here is CTSSAGGEVTEAFF. DNA for the CDR3: TGCACCAGCAGCGCAGGGGGGGAAGTTACTGAAGCTTTCTTT. V gene TRBV5-1 combines with J gene TRBJ1-1; 7 bases align to TRBD1. The CDR3 runs to 14 residues. Germline V gene data show CDR1 as SGHRS and CDR2 as YFSETQ. The full variable domain, with the rest looked up from reference TRBV5-1 and TRBJ1-1, is KAGVTQTPRYLIKTRGQQVTLSCSPISGHRSVSWYQQTPGQGLQFLFEYFSETQRNKGNFPGRFSGRQFSNSRSEMNVSTLELGDSALYLCTSSAGGEVTEAFFGQGTRLTVV.

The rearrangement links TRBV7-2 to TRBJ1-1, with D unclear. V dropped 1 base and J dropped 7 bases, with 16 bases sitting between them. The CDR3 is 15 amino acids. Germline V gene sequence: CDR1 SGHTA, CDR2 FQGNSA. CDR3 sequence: CASSLGVQQPNEAFF. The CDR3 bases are TGTGCCAGCAGCTTAGGTGTCCAGCAGCCTAATGAAGCTTTCTTT.

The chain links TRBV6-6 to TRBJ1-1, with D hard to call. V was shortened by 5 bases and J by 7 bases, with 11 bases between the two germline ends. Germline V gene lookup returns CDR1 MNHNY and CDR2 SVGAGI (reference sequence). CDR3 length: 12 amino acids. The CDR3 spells CASSRDAGEAFF. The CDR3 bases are TGTGCCAGCAGTAGAGATGCGGGTGAAGCTTTCTTT.

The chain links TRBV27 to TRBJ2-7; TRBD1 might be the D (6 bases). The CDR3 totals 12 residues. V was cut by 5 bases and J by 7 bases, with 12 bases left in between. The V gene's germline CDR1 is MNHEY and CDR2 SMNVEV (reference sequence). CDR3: CASSLIQGEQYF. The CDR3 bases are TGTGCCAGCAGTCTCATACAGGGAGAGCAGTACTTC.